Following are 19 T cell receptor beta chains from one sample sequenced in a study of persistence of HIV-infected CD4 T cells. No antigen is known for these receptors. The libraries were made with immunoSEQ version 4 in survey mode. Data came from immunoSEQ multiplex PCR; TCRdb stores just in-frame clones and leaves some out. The profile shows some 40,000 clones, approximately 90% of them singletons. Nonspecific anti-CD3/anti-CD28 bead stimulation represents the broad CD4+ T cell repertoire. Responding CD4+ T cells were sorted by upregulation of both CD40 ligand and CD69. The source was CD4+ T cells sorted from PBMCs after approximately 19-hour stimulation, collected from a patient who received antiretroviral therapy. The receptors come from an adult man with HIV who was CMV-seropositive.

This CDR3 reads CASRRGQTYEQYF. DNA for the CDR3: TGCGCCAGCAGACGGGGCCAGACCTACGAGCAGTACTTC. The chain carries TRBV5-1 and TRBJ2-7; D possibly uses TRBD1 or TRBD2 (5 bases each). The germline gives CDR1 SGHRS, CDR2 YFSETQ. The germline V and J ends were trimmed by 5 bases and 2 bases, with 11 bases remaining between them. The CDR3 runs to 13 residues.

CDR3 residues: CASSLTPRGSYEQYF. The CDR3 DNA follows: TGTGCCAGCAGTTTAACCCCTCGGGGGTCCTACGAGCAGTACTTC. The genes are TRBV28 and TRBJ2-7; perhaps TRBD2 as D (6 bases). Germline loops: CDR1 MDHEN, CDR2 SYDVKM. V was clipped by 2 bases and J by 1 base, with 12 bases between them. This CDR3 comprises 15 residues.

This chain connects TRBV5-4 to TRBJ2-7; tentatively, D is TRBD2 (6 bases). Trimming left V 0 bases short and J 7 bases short, with 20 bases between. The CDR3 totals 16 residues. Per germline, CDR1 SGHNT and CDR2 YYREEE (reference sequence). The DNA for the CDR3 is TGTGCCAGCAGCTTGGGGTTTATCAGGACCGCGGGGGAGCAGTACTTC. It encodes CASSLGFIRTAGEQYF.

V and J are TRBV3-1 (or the pseudogene TRBV3-2) and TRBJ2-3; tentative D call: TRBD2 (6 bases). Between the trimmed V and J ends, which lost 4 bases and 0 bases, there was a span of 17 bases. CDR1 LGHDT and CDR2 YNNKEL come from the germline V gene (reference sequence). The CDR3 extends over 17 amino acids. The CDR3 is CASSPSLAPYSTDTQYF. The DNA of the CDR3 is TGTGCCAGCAGCCCATCCCTAGCGCCCTATAGCACAGATACGCAGTATTTT.

The V call is TRBV5-1, the J call TRBJ1-4; D gene uncertain. V lost 0 bases to trimming and J lost 8 bases, with 11 bases between them. Germline values: CDR1 SGHRS, CDR2 YFSETQ. The CDR3 runs to 14 residues. CDR3: CASSLDLLEEKLFF. Written as DNA, the CDR3 is TGCGCCAGCAGCTTGGATCTGTTAGAGGAAAAACTGTTTTTT.

In nucleotides, the CDR3 is TGTGCCAGCAGTCCCAGACAGGGATGGGATAGCAATCAGCCCCAGCATTTT. Encoded protein: CASSPRQGWDSNQPQHF. J is TRBJ1-5 and V is TRBV6-6, with 7 positions matching TRBD1. The V gene's germline CDR1 is MNHNY and CDR2 SVGAGI (reference sequence). With 5 bases clipped from V and 0 bases from J, the junction kept 10 bases outside the gene matches. The CDR3 loop spans 17 amino acids.

The chain uses TRBV3-1 (or the pseudogene TRBV3-2) and TRBJ2-1, with a possible D match to TRBD1 (6 bases). CDR3 length: 15 residues. V was pared by 6 bases and J by 4 bases, with 16 bases between. The germline V gene has CDR1 LGHDT and CDR2 YNNKEL (reference sequence). In nucleotides, the CDR3 is TGTGCCAGCAGTGCCGCAGGGGCAGGATACAATGAGCAGTTCTTC. This codes for CASSAAGAGYNEQFF.

The chain combines TRBV9 with TRBJ1-2; maybe TRBD1 (6 bases). The V end was cut by 3 bases, the J end by 2 bases, with 20 bases between. The V gene's germline CDR1 is SGDLS and CDR2 YYNGEE. The CDR3 loop spans 17 amino acids. The CDR3 reads CASSETQSGQRNYGYTF. CDR3 coding DNA: TGTGCCAGCAGCGAAACCCAATCGGGACAAAGAAACTATGGCTACACCTTC.

The genes are TRBV30 and TRBJ1-2; D is unresolved. Germline-derived CDR1 and CDR2 are GTSNPN and SVGIG (reference sequence). CDR3 size: 13 residues. V gave up 4 bases and J gave up 7 bases, with 16 bases separating them. CDR3 bases: TGTGCCTGGACCGTACAAGGGCAGGTTGGCTACACCTTC. Amino acid sequence: CAWTVQGQVGYTF. Looking up the rest from reference TRBV30 and TRBJ1-2 gives the full variable domain: SQTIHQWPATLVQPVGSPLSLECTVEGTSNPNLYWYRQAAGRGLQLLFYSVGIGQISSEVPQNLSASRPQDRQFILSSKKLLLSDSGFYLCAWTVQGQVGYTFGSGTRLTVV.

This chain links TRBV5-1 with TRBJ1-1; D is unresolved. This CDR3 comprises 13 residues. The V end lost 7 bases, the J end lost 5 bases, and 15 bases lay between the germline ends. Germline lookup yields CDR1 SGHRS and CDR2 YFSETQ. The CDR3 reads CASLEPGGTEAFF. DNA of the CDR3: TGCGCCAGCCTCGAACCTGGTGGGACTGAAGCTTTCTTT.

The chain has TRBV5-1 and TRBJ2-5; perhaps TRBD1 as D (5 bases). Looked up from germline, CDR1 is SGHRS and CDR2 is YFSETQ. This CDR3 is 13 amino acids long. V gave up 4 bases and J gave up 0 bases, with 7 bases separating them. In DNA form, the CDR3 reads TGCGCCAGCAGCGCGGACAACCAAGAGACCCAGTACTTC. It codes for CASSADNQETQYF.

The chain combines TRBV18 with TRBJ2-1, with TRBD1 identical over 9 bases. This CDR3 contains 15 residues. Germline trimming cut 3 bases from V and 6 bases from J; bases unmatched to any gene: 6. The germline gives CDR1 KGHSH, CDR2 LQKENI. The CDR3 here is CASSPYGQGLNEQFF. CDR3 nucleotides: TGTGCCAGCTCACCTTACGGACAGGGGCTCAATGAGCAGTTCTTC.

The rearrangement joins TRBV18 to TRBJ2-7, with TRBD2 matching 10 bases. The trim removed 2 bases at V and 2 bases at J, leaving 3 bases unmatched. This CDR3 has 15 amino acids. CDR1 KGHSH and CDR2 LQKENI come from the germline V gene. The CDR3 DNA reads TGTGCCAGCTCACCAGTGAGCGGGGGGGCCTACGAGCAGTACTTC. Protein sequence: CASSPVSGGAYEQYF.

The V call is TRBV6-6, the J call TRBJ2-7; tentatively, D is TRBD1 (6 bases). The V end was cut by 2 bases, the J end by 0 bases, with 11 bases between. The germline V gene encodes CDR1 MNHNY and CDR2 SVGAGI (reference sequence). CDR3 length equals 15 residues. CDR3 in DNA: TGTGCCAGCAGTTACGCAGGGGCCAGCTCCTACGAGCAGTACTTC. This codes for CASSYAGASSYEQYF.

V usage is TRBV2 and J usage is TRBJ2-7; unclear D gene. CDR1 is SNHLY and CDR2 is FYNNEI in the germline V gene. The CDR3 is made up of 11 amino acids. Trimming stripped 4 bases from V and 4 bases from J, with 5 bases between. CDR3 region: CASSGFYEQYF. As DNA, the CDR3 is TGTGCCAGCAGTGGCTTTTACGAGCAGTACTTC.

V is TRBV6-6 and J is TRBJ2-5; tentatively, D is TRBD1 (6 bases). Between the trimmed V and J ends, which lost 4 bases and 5 bases, there was a span of 14 bases. From germline, CDR1 is MNHNY and CDR2 SVGAGI (reference sequence). This CDR3 is built from 14 residues. The CDR3 sequence is CASSFRGTGETQYF. CDR3 DNA sequence: TGTGCCAGCAGTTTCAGGGGCACGGGGGAGACCCAGTACTTC.

J is TRBJ2-7 and V is TRBV5-5; no firm D call. This CDR3 comprises 14 residues. Trimming removed 1 base from V and 6 bases from J, with 14 bases in between. Per the germline V gene, CDR1 is SGHKS and CDR2 is YYEKEE (reference sequence). CDR3 nucleotides: TGTGCCAGCAGCTTGAGGGTTGGAGAACGCGAGCAGTACTTC. This encodes CASSLRVGEREQYF.

For the CDR3, the DNA is TGTGCCAGCAGCGACAGACAGGGCAGGAAGGTCGAGCAGTACTTC. Amino acids: CASSDRQGRKVEQYF. The chain links TRBV28 to TRBJ2-7; 7 bases line up with TRBD1. CDR1 MDHEN and CDR2 SYDVKM come from the germline V gene. CDR3 length: 15 residues. V was pared by 6 bases and J by 6 bases, with 14 bases of the junction left unmatched.

The chain joins TRBV19 to TRBJ2-1; D gene unclear. In germline, CDR1 is LNHDA, CDR2 SQIVND (reference sequence). The CDR3 extends over 13 amino acids. Trimming took off 2 bases at V and 4 bases at J, with 6 bases between the two ends. CDR3 sequence reads: CASSIRGYNEQFF. DNA for the CDR3: TGTGCCAGTAGTATACGAGGATACAATGAGCAGTTCTTC.